One and the same sample provided the 17 T cell receptor beta chains below, sequenced in a study of response to subunit inactivated influenza vaccine. TCRdb reprocessed the RT-PCR reads via MiXCR and lists one record per CDR3 protein. The sample consists of 800,000 to 1,000,000 distinct CDR3 sequences, 21% of them appearing once. Here the sequenced sample was PBMCs from blood, taken 5 days after vaccination. All receptors derive from a man in his fifties who received an inactivated influenza vaccine.

CDR3 DNA: TGTGCCAGCAGTTTATTGCAGGGATTCGAGCAGTACTTC. Its translation is CASSLLQGFEQYF. This rearrangement joins TRBV28 to TRBJ2-7, with D perhaps TRBD1 (5 bases). Germline CDR1 reads MDHEN; CDR2 reads SYDVKM. V was shortened by 1 base and J by 6 bases, with 10 bases between the two germline ends. This CDR3 comprises 13 residues.

This clonotype was seen more than once but under ten times. The chain recombines TRBV7-6 with TRBJ2-1, with 12 bases that match TRBD1. The CDR3 runs 16 residues. V lost 5 bases and J lost 1; bases outside the gene matches: 3. From germline, CDR1 is SGHVS and CDR2 FNYEAQ. This CDR3 is CASSQGQGASYNEQFF. The CDR3 DNA is TGTGCCAGCAGCCAGGGACAGGGGGCATCCTACAATGAGCAGTTCTTC.

The rearrangement uses TRBV7-9 and TRBJ2-1; D perhaps matches TRBD2 (5 bases). Germline-derived CDR1 and CDR2 are SEHNR and FQNEAQ (reference sequence). The CDR3 runs to 15 residues. Trimming shortened V by 6 bases and J by 2 bases, and 14 bases separated the two germline ends. The CDR3 is CASSSGISTYNEQFF. The CDR3 nucleotides read TGTGCCAGCAGTTCCGGGATTAGTACCTACAATGAGCAGTTCTTC.

This clonotype was observed at least ten times. This rearrangement joins TRBV5-1 to TRBJ2-1; the D is unclear. V shed 3 bases and J shed 12 bases, with 13 bases lying between them. CDR3 size: 12 residues. Germline V gives CDR1 SGHRS, CDR2 YFSETQ. CDR3 amino acids: CASSYDQNWQFF. For the CDR3, the DNA is TGCGCCAGCAGCTACGACCAAAATTGGCAGTTCTTC.

The chain carries TRBV5-6 and TRBJ2-2, with D perhaps TRBD1 (5 bases). V dropped 5 bases and J dropped 4 bases, with 15 bases sitting between them. Germline V gene lookup returns CDR1 SGHDT and CDR2 YYEEEE. This CDR3 region has 15 residues. CDR3 residues: CASSLLTVFTGELFF. CDR3 sequence (DNA): TGTGCCAGCAGTTTGTTGACAGTATTCACCGGGGAGCTGTTTTTT.

In this sample, this clonotype turned up many times. The chain uses TRBV2 and TRBJ2-1; tentative D call: TRBD2 (5 bases). The V gene lost 5 bases and the J gene lost 4 bases, with 9 bases spanning the gap. CDR3 length equals 13 residues. The germline V gene encodes CDR1 SNHLY and CDR2 FYNNEI. In DNA, the CDR3 is TGTGCCAGCAGTTGGACTGGATACAATGAGCAGTTCTTC. Its protein product is CASSWTGYNEQFF.

A note on this clonotype: A much larger clone sits a single nucleotide away, making a read error possible. This chain joins TRBV12-3 or TRBV12-4 and TRBJ1-5; 7 nucleotides agree with TRBD1. With V trimmed by 9 bases and J by 3 bases, 11 bases remained unmatched. The CDR3 covers 15 residues. The DNA of the CDR3 is TGTGCCAGGAGTGATCAGGGGGTCCCCAATCAGCCCCAGCATTTT. This translates into CARSDQGVPNQPQHF.

The chain recombines TRBV4-1 with TRBJ2-5; weak D call: TRBD2 (5 bases). CDR3 size: 17 residues. The germline V and J ends were trimmed by 4 bases and 5 bases, with 23 bases remaining between them. Looked up from germline, CDR1 is MGHRA and CDR2 is YSYEKL. The CDR3 nucleotides are TGCGCCAGCAGCCCCGGACTGGGTTCTGAGACGAGGGAGACCCAGTACTTC. Encoded protein: CASSPGLGSETRETQYF.

V is TRBV12-3 or TRBV12-4 and J is TRBJ2-2; D ambiguous. The CDR3 runs to 18 residues. The V and J ends lost 6 bases and 0 bases respectively, with 20 bases between them. The CDR3 loop reads CASSRRSRYGPNTGELFF. In nucleotides, the CDR3 is TGTGCCAGCAGCCGCAGGTCGAGGTATGGTCCGAACACCGGGGAGCTGTTTTTT.

V is TRBV7-9 and J is TRBJ2-7; no reliable D call. The V gene's germline CDR1 is SEHNR and CDR2 FQNEAQ (reference sequence). CDR3 length: 15 residues. V was trimmed by 1 base and J by 3 bases, leaving 13 bases between them. This CDR3 reads CASSLESGPYYEQYF. The CDR3 nucleotides read TGTGCCAGCAGCTTAGAAAGTGGTCCTTACTACGAGCAGTACTTC.

This clonotype has only a few counts. V and J are TRBV10-2 and TRBJ2-3; D not certain. Between the trimmed V and J ends, which lost 2 bases and 2 bases, there was a span of 8 bases. The CDR3 loop spans 14 amino acids. Germline CDR1 reads WSHSY; CDR2 reads SAAADI. The CDR3 spells CASSEGRLTDTQYF. CDR3 in DNA: TGCGCCAGCAGTGAGGGACGCCTCACAGATACGCAGTATTTT.

This clonotype was counted once. The chain has TRBV20-1 and TRBJ2-3; D possibly corresponds to TRBD2 (6 bases). The germline V gene encodes CDR1 DFQATT and CDR2 SNEGSKA (reference sequence). The V and J ends lost 2 bases and 4 bases respectively, with 13 bases between them. CDR3 length: 14 amino acids. The CDR3 DNA reads TGCAGTGCTAGATTTGCGGGGAGATCAGATACGCAGTATTTT. This translates into CSARFAGRSDTQYF.

The chain recombines TRBV10-3 with TRBJ1-6, with a tentative D call TRBD1 (6 bases). The V end was cut by 3 bases, the J end by 5 bases, with 20 bases between. The germline gives CDR1 ENHRY, CDR2 SYGVKD. The CDR3 extends over 18 amino acids. Here the CDR3 reads CAISDPLTGWSNNSPLHF. DNA for the CDR3: TGTGCCATCAGTGACCCTCTTACAGGGTGGTCAAATAATTCACCCCTCCACTTT.

The gene calls are TRBV10-3 and TRBJ2-6; D unclear. The CDR3 contains 13 residues. Germline CDR1 and CDR2: ENHRY and SYGVKD. Trimming removed 11 bases from V and 0 bases from J, with 8 bases in between. In DNA, the CDR3 is TGTGCCTCTACCGTCTCTGGGGCCAACGTCCTGACTTTC. Translation: CASTVSGANVLTF.

The chain recombines TRBV12-3 or TRBV12-4 with TRBJ2-7; TRBD1 aligns across 12 bases. V was pared by 5 bases and J by 3 bases, with 8 bases of the junction left unmatched. This CDR3 is 16 amino acids long. CDR3 residues: CASSRPGTGGLYEQYF. The CDR3 DNA is TGTGCCAGCAGTCGGCCCGGGACAGGGGGCCTCTACGAGCAGTACTTC.

In DNA, the CDR3 is TGTGCCAGCAGTTTAGCCACCCCGGGACTAGCGGGAGTAAAGTCGGGTGAGCAGTACTTC. Its translation: CASSLATPGLAGVKSGEQYF. The chain combines TRBV12-3 or TRBV12-4 with TRBJ2-7; the match to TRBD2 covers 14 bases. This CDR3 is built from 20 residues. Unmatched junction bases numbered 17, after V lost 0 bases and J lost 7 bases.

The rearrangement uses TRBV25-1 and TRBJ2-4, with D possibly matching TRBD2 (5 bases). Germline V CDR1 and CDR2: MGHDK, SYGVNS. This CDR3 is built from 13 residues. The V and J ends lost 1 base and 9 bases respectively, with 10 bases between them. For the CDR3, the DNA is TGTGCCAGCAGTGAATCCGAGCGGACCATTCAGTACTTC. It codes for CASSESERTIQYF. Full variable domain (rest looked up from reference TRBV25-1 and TRBJ2-4): EADIYQTPRYLVIGTGKKITLECSQTMGHDKMYWYQQDPGMELHLIHYSYGVNSTEKGDLSSESTVSRIRTEHFPLTLESARPSHTSQYLCASSESERTIQYFGAGTRLSVL.